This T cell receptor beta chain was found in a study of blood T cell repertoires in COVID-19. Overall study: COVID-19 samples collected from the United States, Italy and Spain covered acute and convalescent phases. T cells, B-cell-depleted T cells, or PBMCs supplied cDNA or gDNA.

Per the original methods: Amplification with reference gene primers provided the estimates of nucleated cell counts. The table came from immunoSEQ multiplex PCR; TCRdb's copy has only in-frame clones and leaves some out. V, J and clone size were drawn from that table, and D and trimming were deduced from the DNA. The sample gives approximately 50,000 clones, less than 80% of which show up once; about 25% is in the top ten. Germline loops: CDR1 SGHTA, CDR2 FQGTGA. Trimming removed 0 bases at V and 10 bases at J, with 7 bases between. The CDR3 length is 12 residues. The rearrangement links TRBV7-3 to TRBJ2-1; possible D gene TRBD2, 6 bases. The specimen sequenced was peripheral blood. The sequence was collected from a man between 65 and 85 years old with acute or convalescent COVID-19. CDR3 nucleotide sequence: TGTGCCAGCAGCTTAACCGCGGGGGAGCAGTTCTTC. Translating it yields CASSLTAGEQFF.